Listed here are 17 T cell receptor beta chains from one sample, sequenced in a study of T cell clonality in common variable immunodeficiency. Clones were sequenced by immunoSEQ multiplex PCR, and TCRdb holds only the in-frame ones, with some missing. This sample has roughly 40,000 clones, each found more than once. The sequencing input was peripheral blood mononuclear cells. These receptors originate from a person aged 18-70 years in good health.

This clone has at least ten counts. The read terminates 3 residues before the CDR3 end, so the remaining end is supplied by the germline J gene. This chain links TRBV5-1 with TRBJ2-7, with TRBD1 as a possible D gene (6 bases). The V end was cut by 4 bases, the J end by 4 bases, with 21 bases between. The CDR3 contains 16 residues. Germline lookup yields CDR1 SGHRS and CDR2 YFSETQ. The CDR3: CASSHLSRGGFYEQYF. CDR3 bases read: TGCGCCAGCAGCCACCTCTCCAGGGGCGGGTTTTACGAG.

This clone was counted ten times or more. The read is 3 residues too short to cover the CDR3 end, so that end is filled in from the germline J gene. V and J are TRBV20-1 and TRBJ2-4; 7 bases agree with TRBD1. V lost 3 bases and J lost 4; bases outside the gene matches: 6. The CDR3 extends over 14 amino acids. Looked up from germline, CDR1 is DFQATT and CDR2 is SNEGSKA (reference sequence). The CDR3 reads CSARGTGDKNIQYF. The CDR3 bases that were read are TGCAGTGCTAGGGGAACAGGGGATAAAAACATT.

This clone occurred many times. Sequencing ends 3 residues short of the CDR3 end; the germline J gene provides the rest. The chain links TRBV20-1 to TRBJ1-6; TRBD1 agrees at 7 bases. V lost 1 base to trimming and J lost 0 bases; unmatched junction nucleotides: 0. The CDR3 consists of 15 residues. From germline, CDR1 is DFQATT and CDR2 SNEGSKA (reference sequence). The CDR3 sequence is CSARGDSSYNSPLHF. The part of the CDR3 DNA that was read is TGCAGTGCTAGAGGGGACAGCTCCTATAATTCACCC.

As to this clone: The DNA ends 3 residues before the CDR3 does, and the rest of the CDR3 is filled in from the germline J gene. This chain links TRBV7-6 with TRBJ2-7, with 7 bases aligning to TRBD2. The CDR3 extends over 17 amino acids. With V trimmed by 3 bases and J by 0 bases, 11 bases remained unmatched. Germline V gives CDR1 SGHVS, CDR2 FNYEAQ. The DNA read from the CDR3 is TGTGCCAGCAGCTTGATTGCCCGGGGGGAATCCTCCTACGAG. Its translation is CASSLIARGESSYE. The whole CDR3 protein reads CASSLIARGESSYEQYF.

Ten or more counts support this clone. The CDR3 end is not reached by the read, which stops 3 residues before it; the germline J gene fills it in. V is TRBV4-1 and J is TRBJ1-5, with D uncertain. Trimming removed 0 bases at V and 3 bases at J, with 12 bases between. The CDR3 consists of 16 residues. CDR1 is MGHRA, CDR2 YSYEKL, per germline. Partial CDR3 DNA: TGCGCCAGCAGCCAAGATCGGGTGGGTAACAATCAGCCC. Encoded protein: CASSQDRVGNNQP. The complete CDR3 sequence is CASSQDRVGNNQPQHF.

This clone came up a few times. Sequencing ends 3 residues short of the CDR3 end; the germline J gene provides the rest. The chain has TRBV7-9 and TRBJ1-5; D is possibly TRBD1 (6 bases). Trimming took 5 bases from V and 5 from J, leaving 16 bases between them. The CDR3 is 15 residues long. CDR1 is SEHNR and CDR2 is FQNEAQ in the germline V gene (reference sequence). CDR3 sequence: CASSLGDKHYQPQHF. The part of the CDR3 DNA that was read is TGTGCCAGCAGCCTAGGGGACAAACACTATCAGCCC.

This clone was picked up many times. With the read ending 3 residues before the CDR3 end, the germline J gene is used to fill in that end. The chain is built from TRBV29-1 and TRBJ2-7, with 14 bases aligning to TRBD2. J lost 2 bases, V lost 7 bases, and 7 bases had no gene match. There are 15 residues in the CDR3. Germline values: CDR1 SQVTM, CDR2 ANQGSEA. CDR3 bases read: TGCAGCGCTTCCGGGACTAGCGGGGGACCCTACGAG. Its translation: CSASGTSGGPYE. Given in full, the CDR3 is CSASGTSGGPYEQYF.

Points on this clone: Sequencing ends 3 residues short of the CDR3 end; the germline J gene provides the rest. The same CDR3 can be traced to other DNA sequences in this sample. This chain connects TRBV5-5 to TRBJ1-2, with 7 bases lining up with TRBD1. This CDR3 region has 15 residues. J was trimmed by 3 bases and V by 1 base; bases with no gene match: 6. Germline assignment: CDR1 SGHKS and CDR2 YYEKEE (reference sequence). CDR3 DNA, as far as it was read: TGTGCCAGCAGCTTGAGCACAGGGGCCTACTATGGC. It encodes CASSLSTGAYYG. The full CDR3 sequence reads CASSLSTGAYYGYTF. The full variable domain, in which reference TRBV5-5 and TRBJ1-2 provide the parts outside the CDR3, is DAGVTQSPTHLIKTRGQQVTLRCSPISGHKSVSWYQQVLGQGPQFIFQYYEKEERGRGNFPDRFSARQFPNYSSELNVNALLLGDSALYLCASSLSTGAYYGYTFGSGTRLTVV.

The sample holds many counts of this clone. The read ends 3 residues before the CDR3 terminus; that terminus is restored from the germline J gene. J is TRBJ1-5 and V is TRBV6-1, with D perhaps matching TRBD1 (6 bases). V was clipped by 2 bases and J by 4 bases, with 9 bases between them. CDR3 size: 14 residues. Germline V gene sequence: CDR1 MNHNS, CDR2 SASEGT. The part of the CDR3 DNA that was read is TGTGCCAGCAGTGAATCAGGGGCTAATCAGCCC. This gives the protein CASSESGANQP. The full CDR3 protein reads CASSESGANQPQHF.

This clone was detected many times. The read halts 3 residues ahead of the CDR3 end, with the missing end drawn from the germline J gene. The V gene is TRBV20-1, the J gene TRBJ2-1; D call uncertain. V was trimmed by 3 bases and J by 7 bases, leaving 13 bases between them. CDR1 is DFQATT, CDR2 SNEGSKA, per germline (reference sequence). The length of the CDR3 is 13 residues. The CDR3 DNA, read in part, is TGCAGTGCTAGTCTTCCCGTCGGGAATGAG. It translates to CSASLPVGNE. The CDR3, in full, reads CSASLPVGNEQFF.

This clone appeared many times. The observed sequence ends 3 residues before the CDR3 terminus, with the missing tail filled in from the germline J gene. The chain uses TRBV19 and TRBJ2-2; TRBD2 might be the D (6 bases). Germline loops: CDR1 LNHDA, CDR2 SQIVND (reference sequence). V lost 4 bases and J lost 3, with 9 bases in between. The CDR3 is made up of 14 amino acids. Partial CDR3 DNA: TGTGCCAGTAGTACGGGACTGTACACCGGGGAG. Translating gives CASSTGLYTGE. The whole CDR3 protein is CASSTGLYTGELFF.

In its sample, this clone was seen many times. The CDR3 goes on 3 residues after the read ends, and that part is filled in from the germline J gene. The chain uses TRBV4-1 and TRBJ1-2; no definite D call. The germline CDR1 and CDR2 sequences are MGHRA and YSYEKL. Trimming cost V 1 base and J 4 bases, with 13 bases left between them. The CDR3 runs to 15 residues. CDR3 DNA (partial): TGCGCCAGCAGCCAAGGCCAAGGGCTGGTCTATGGC. Its protein product is CASSQGQGLVYG. The CDR3 in full is CASSQGQGLVYGYTF.

This clone was found many times. The read ends 3 residues before the CDR3 terminus; that terminus is restored from the germline J gene. The rearrangement joins TRBV19 to TRBJ2-7, with D maybe TRBD1 (5 bases). Germline V gene data show CDR1 as LNHDA and CDR2 as SQIVND (reference sequence). V lost 3 bases, J lost 2 bases, and 11 bases lay in between. There are 14 residues in the CDR3. Partial CDR3 DNA: TGTGCCAGTAGTATGGCAACAGGCCCCTACGAG. Its protein is CASSMATGPYE. The full CDR3 sequence reads CASSMATGPYEQYF.

This clone has a count of ten or more. The DNA ends 3 residues before the CDR3 does, and the rest of the CDR3 is filled in from the germline J gene. V and J are TRBV2 and TRBJ1-1; D is unresolved. V was trimmed by 4 bases and J by 0 bases, leaving 9 bases between them. The CDR3 runs to 14 residues. Germline V gene lookup returns CDR1 SNHLY and CDR2 FYNNEI. Incomplete CDR3 DNA: TGTGCCAGCAGTGTTCGGCGGATGAACACTGAA. It codes for CASSVRRMNTE. The full CDR3 reads CASSVRRMNTEAFF.

This clone was picked up many times. The read comes to an end 3 residues before the CDR3 does, leaving the germline J gene to fill in the end. The chain recombines TRBV5-1 with TRBJ2-2, with TRBD1 matching 7 bases. Germline V gene data show CDR1 as SGHRS and CDR2 as YFSETQ. V gave up 1 base and J gave up 6 bases; unmatched junction bases: 6. The CDR3 covers 15 residues. Incomplete CDR3 DNA: TGCGCCAGCAGCTTGAGAGGGGGCCGGGCCGGGGAG. This translates into CASSLRGGRAGE. The CDR3 in full is CASSLRGGRAGELFF.

This clone was recorded many times. The CDR3 DNA, read in part, is TGTGCCAGCAGCACCCAGGGTAACGAG. Translating gives CASSTQGNE. The whole CDR3 reads CASSTQGNEQYF. The genes are TRBV5-4 and TRBJ2-7, with D tentatively TRBD1 (5 bases). The read terminates 3 residues ahead of where the CDR3 ends, so the germline J gene completes it. The V gene lost 4 bases and the J gene lost 5 bases, with 10 bases spanning the gap. The CDR3 sequence is 12 residues long. Germline CDR1 is SGHNT and CDR2 is YYREEE (reference sequence).

This clone has ten or more counts. The CDR3 end falls 3 residues outside the read, so it is completed with the germline J gene. The chain uses TRBV19 and TRBJ1-2, with 9 nucleotides matching TRBD1. This CDR3 contains 15 residues. After removal of 5 bases from V and 0 bases from J, the junction contained 4 bases not matched to a gene. Germline CDR1 reads LNHDA; CDR2 reads SQIVND (reference sequence). The part of the CDR3 DNA that was read is TGTGCCAGTAGTCCCAGGGACAGGGCTAACTATGGC. Its protein product is CASSPRDRANYG. From start to end, the CDR3 is CASSPRDRANYGYTF. The full variable domain, completed using reference TRBV19 and TRBJ1-2, is DGGITQSPKYLFRKEGQNVTLSCEQNLNHDAMYWYRQDPGQGLRLIYYSQIVNDFQKGDIAEGYSVSREKKESFPLTVTSAQKNPTAFYLCASSPRDRANYGYTFGSGTRLTVV.